These T cell receptor beta chains were read from a single sample in a study of blood T cell repertoires in COVID-19. Method: immunoSEQ multiplex PCR; TCRdb's copy keeps in-frame clones and lacks some. The profile covers over 200,000 clones, with 82% appearing a single time and about 12% taken by the ten largest. Sequences were obtained from peripheral blood. Receptor source: a woman aged 35 to 49 with acute or convalescent COVID-19. CDR3s include the opening cysteine and the closing phenylalanine or tryptophan. Fields, in order: J gene, V gene, CDR3 protein.

>TRBJ1-6|TRBV15
CATSAYGNSPLHF
>TRBJ2-3|TRBV12-5
CASGSSGSTDTQYF
>TRBJ1-4|TRBV29-1
CSAKDRTTSFNEKLFF
>TRBJ2-3|TRBV5-1
CASSQASGRGTDTQYF
>TRBJ2-3|TRBV24-1
CAAGGGRVTDTQYF
>TRBJ1-2|TRBV5-1
CASSLAPGYGYTF
>TRBJ2-7|TRBV25-1
CASGWDRGLEQYF
>TRBJ1-1|TRBV6-1
CASSEHWGLGAFF
>TRBJ2-3|TRBV27
CASSLLGGLDTQYF
>TRBJ2-3|TRBV6-4
CASSDPVGEPDTQYF
>TRBJ1-3|TRBV18
CASSPLGTASSSGNTIYF
>TRBJ2-4|TRBV3-1/TRBV3-2
CASSQEGQSNIQYF
>TRBJ2-4|TRBV21-1
CASRTRDRGSKNIQYF
>TRBJ2-1|TRBV11-2
CASSISGGSYNEQFF
>TRBJ1-2|TRBV6-4
CASSSSGTGYYGYTF
>TRBJ2-7|TRBV27
CASSLLGAHEQYF
>TRBJ2-7|TRBV29-1
CSVEESVTSGRYEQYF
>TRBJ2-7|TRBV5-1
CASSLGGREYEQYF
>TRBJ1-4|TRBV27
CASSLAGANEKLFF
>TRBJ2-5|TRBV7-8
CASSRKTLETQYF
>TRBJ1-5|TRBV5-6
CASSLGQLGQPQHF
>TRBJ1-4|TRBV27
CASSSGDRLVEKLFF
>TRBJ1-1|TRBV7-8
CASSLERGNTEAFF
>TRBJ2-7|TRBV7-2
CASSLGGTTPRPPYF
>TRBJ1-5|TRBV30
CAWSVSGRGMNQPQHF
>TRBJ1-5|TRBV2
CASRVTGEHQPQHF
>TRBJ1-2|TRBV7-3
CASSLTGGRGYTF
>TRBJ2-7|TRBV5-6
CASSSSNLRYEQYF
>TRBJ2-5|TRBV24-1
CATSGPREGRRETQYF
>TRBJ2-3|TRBV29-1
CSAAGAGAWDTQYF
>TRBJ2-3|TRBV19
CASSIPAGLTDTQYF
>TRBJ1-1|TRBV7-8
CASSPLNTEAFF
>TRBJ1-5|TRBV5-4
CASSPAGFHQPQHF
>TRBJ1-2|TRBV19
CASTRGRSTTF
>TRBJ2-2|TRBV11-2
CASSLGRGGTGELFF